This T cell receptor beta chain was documented in a study of T cells in Graves' hyperthyroidism and ophthalmopathy. Study background: Once the initial diagnosis was made, peripheral blood was obtained before any treatment. Overall study findings and caveats: The model identified upcoming ophthalmopathy a median about six months ahead of onset. A model built on 13 V-J features separated ophthalmopathy from stable hyperthyroidism.

Cells are PBMCs isolated from 10 ml of fresh blood. The CDR3 regions of TCR beta were amplified from RNA transcripts. The TCR CDR3 first-round RT-PCR relied on the HTBI primer set. MiXCR was run by TCRdb on the multiplex PCR reads, yielding one entry per CDR3 protein. The sample lists 460,000 or so distinct CDR3 sequences; around an eighth were seen once. V dropped 9 bases and J dropped 2; count of bases not matched to a gene: 10. The CDR3 sequence is 14 residues long. Germline V CDR1 and CDR2: LNHDA, SQIVND (reference sequence). This clonotype showed up many times. Its target is not known. The TCR was taken from a woman aged 18 to 35 with Graves' hyperthyroidism. V gene TRBV19 combines with J gene TRBJ2-7; 7 bases agree with TRBD1. Sequencing was done on a sample of blood. The CDR3 sequence: CASSPRDRAYEQYF. The CDR3 bases are TGTGCCAGCAGCCCCCGGGACAGAGCCTACGAGCAGTACTTC.